The 28 T cell receptor beta chains reported below all come from one sample, sequenced in a study of cytomegalovirus exposure and HLA in healthy donors. 13 Jbeta primers and 60 Vbeta primers were used for the PCR. Generated by immunoSEQ multiplex PCR, the TCRdb table keeps only in-frame clones and is missing some. This table has around 130,000 clones, roughly 79% appearing once. Sequences were obtained from PBMCs. The receptors here all came from a woman between 40 and 55 years old in good health and CMV-seronegative.

The rearrangement joins TRBV27 to TRBJ2-7; D is unresolved. The CDR3 runs 13 residues. CDR1 is MNHEY, CDR2 SMNVEV, per germline (reference sequence). V shed 4 bases and J shed 1 base, with 8 bases lying between them. CDR3 loop: CASSWSRSYEQYF. The CDR3 bases are TGTGCCAGCAGTTGGTCCCGGTCCTACGAGCAGTACTTC.

The V and J genes are TRBV7-6 and TRBJ1-5, with TRBD1 identical over 7 bases. After removal of 2 bases from V and 5 bases from J, the junction contained 0 bases not matched to a gene. Germline lookup yields CDR1 SGHVS and CDR2 FNYEAQ. The CDR3 contains 13 residues. CDR3 bases: TGTGCCAGCAGCTTAACAGGGGATCAGCCCCAGCATTTT. Its translation is CASSLTGDQPQHF.

The rearrangement joins TRBV27 to TRBJ2-3; 7 positions agree with TRBD2. Germline values: CDR1 MNHEY, CDR2 SMNVEV (reference sequence). The CDR3 loop spans 15 amino acids. Trimming removed 6 bases from V and 4 bases from J; junction bases left unmatched: 10. The CDR3 spells CASRGNGGGPDTQYF. In DNA, the CDR3 is TGTGCCAGCAGAGGCAACGGGGGAGGGCCAGATACGCAGTATTTT.

V is TRBV11-2 and J is TRBJ2-7; 10 bases fit TRBD2. CDR3 size: 15 residues. V was clipped by 2 bases and J by 9 bases; unmatched bases: 10. Germline CDR1 is SGHAT and CDR2 is FQNNGV. As DNA, the CDR3 is TGTGCCAGCAGCTTAAGCGCTAGCGGGAGTGTTTGGCAGTACTTC. Its translation: CASSLSASGSVWQYF.

This chain joins TRBV7-8 and TRBJ2-5, with 8 bases lining up with TRBD2. Germline CDR1 and CDR2: SGHVS and FQNEAQ. Germline trimming cut 4 bases from V and 2 bases from J; bases unmatched to any gene: 3. This CDR3 spans 14 amino acids. CDR3 residues: CASSSTSGQETQYF. CDR3 coding DNA: TGTGCCAGCAGCTCCACTAGCGGACAAGAGACCCAGTACTTC.

V is TRBV6-5 and J is TRBJ1-3, with D perhaps matching TRBD1 (5 bases). V was cut by 4 bases and J by 4 bases, with 17 bases left in between. The germline CDR1 and CDR2 sequences are MNHEY and SVGAGI. The CDR3 totals 16 residues. The CDR3 loop reads CASSSSRDLFGNTIYF. CDR3 sequence (DNA): TGTGCCAGCAGTTCTTCCAGGGATCTTTTCGGAAACACCATATATTTT.

This clone occurred once. The chain carries TRBV27 and TRBJ2-1; 11 bases map to TRBD2. CDR3 size: 19 residues. The V gene end was trimmed by 2 bases and the J gene end by 5 bases; junction bases not matched to a gene: 14. CDR1 and CDR2 from the germline V gene are MNHEY and SMNVEV (reference sequence). This chain's CDR3 is CASSLSGTGLLAGDNEQFF. Here the CDR3 DNA reads TGTGCCAGCAGTTTAAGCGGGACAGGGTTACTAGCGGGAGACAATGAGCAGTTCTTC.

The chain uses TRBV2 and TRBJ2-7; D might be TRBD1 (6 bases). The V end was cut by 2 bases, the J end by 4 bases, with 15 bases between. Germline values: CDR1 SNHLY, CDR2 FYNNEI. The CDR3 runs to 15 residues. The CDR3 region is CASSELRFQGYEQYF. In nucleotides, the CDR3 is TGTGCCAGCAGTGAATTACGGTTTCAGGGGTACGAGCAGTACTTC.

The CDR3 DNA reads TGCAGTCTTTGGGGGGGGGCACAGGGCCCCACCTACAATGAGCAGTTCTTC. Encoded protein: CSLWGGAQGPTYNEQFF. The J gene is TRBJ2-1, the V gene TRBV29-1, with D tentatively TRBD2 (7 bases). CDR3 length equals 17 residues. CDR1 is SQVTM and CDR2 is ANQGSEA in the germline V gene.

This clone has a handful of counts. DNA of the CDR3: TGTGCCAGCGGAATAGACAGGGTGGGGTTCTTC. It yields the protein CASGIDRVGFF. The chain employs TRBV2 and TRBJ2-1, with 7 bases aligning to TRBD1. The CDR3 has 11 residues. In germline, CDR1 is SNHLY, CDR2 FYNNEI. V gave up 8 bases and J gave up 15 bases; unmatched junction bases: 10.

This sequence joins TRBV28 and TRBJ2-2; D is possibly TRBD2 (5 bases). Germline CDR1 MDHEN, CDR2 SYDVKM. The CDR3 has 12 residues. V gave up 6 bases and J gave up 7 bases, with 9 bases separating them. CDR3 DNA: TGTGCCAGCAGGGGTGAGGGCGGGGAGCTGTTTTTT. It is translated as CASRGEGGELFF. Filled out from reference TRBV28 and TRBJ2-2, the complete variable domain reads DVKVTQSSRYLVKRTGEKVFLECVQDMDHENMFWYRQDPGLGLRLIYFSYDVKMKEKGDIPEGYSVSREKKERFSLILESASTNQTSMYLCASRGEGGELFFGEGSRLTVL.

In this sample, this clone turned up once. The chain carries TRBV10-3 and TRBJ2-7; the D is unclear. V lost 6 bases to trimming and J lost 0 bases, with 6 bases between them. This CDR3 is built from 12 residues. Germline CDR1 ENHRY, CDR2 SYGVKD. DNA for the CDR3: TGTGCCATCAGCCAGGTCTCCTACGAGCAGTACTTC. Protein: CAISQVSYEQYF.

The chain links TRBV7-9 to TRBJ2-3; 8 positions match TRBD2. J gave up 6 bases and V 4 bases, and 12 bases lay outside the gene matches. The CDR3 loop spans 16 amino acids. Germline CDR1 and CDR2: SEHNR and FQNEAQ (reference sequence). DNA for the CDR3: TGTGCCAGCAGCTCACCAGCGGGGGTGGGTATCGATACGCAGTATTTT. Translation gives CASSSPAGVGIDTQYF.

The gene calls are TRBV6-1 and TRBJ1-5; no clear D. Trimming left V 7 bases short and J 1 base short, with 5 bases between. The CDR3 totals 12 residues. The germline CDR1 and CDR2 sequences are MNHNS and SASEGT. CDR3 sequence reads: CASTKSNQPQHF. DNA for the CDR3: TGTGCCAGCACTAAGAGCAATCAGCCCCAGCATTTT.

The chain joins TRBV27 to TRBJ1-6; 11 positions agree with TRBD1. CDR1 and CDR2 (germline): MNHEY, SMNVEV (reference sequence). The CDR3 runs to 23 residues. V lost 0 bases to trimming and J lost 7 bases; unmatched junction nucleotides: 23. Here the CDR3 DNA reads TGTGCCAGCAGTTTATCGAATGATCGGGGGTGGACAGGGGGCTCGGGAGGAAATTCACCCCTCCACTTT. Translation: CASSLSNDRGWTGGSGGNSPLHF.

The chain is built from TRBV6-5 and TRBJ1-1; a possible D gene is TRBD1 (5 bases). This CDR3 is built from 11 residues. The ends were cut back, 4 bases at V and 8 bases at J, with 8 bases in the middle. Germline-derived CDR1 and CDR2 are MNHEY and SVGAGI. The CDR3 protein is CASSFGGEAFF. The CDR3, as DNA: TGTGCCAGCAGTTTCGGGGGGGAAGCTTTCTTT.

There are a few counts of this clone. The chain has TRBV5-1 and TRBJ2-7; possible D gene TRBD1, 7 bases. V dropped 0 bases and J dropped 7 bases, with 14 bases sitting between them. Germline CDR1 and CDR2: SGHRS and YFSETQ. This CDR3 spans 14 amino acids. In nucleotides, the CDR3 is TGCGCCAGCAGCTTGGTTGGAGGGGGCGGTGAGCAGTACTTC. This sequence encodes CASSLVGGGGEQYF.

CDR3 nucleotides: TGTGCCATCAGTGAATCAGGGGCCGGGGAGCTGTTTTTT. Amino acids: CAISESGAGELFF. The V call is TRBV10-3, the J call TRBJ2-2, with a weak D call TRBD1 (6 bases). The CDR3 contains 13 residues. V lost 3 bases and J lost 6, with 8 bases in between. The germline V gene encodes CDR1 ENHRY and CDR2 SYGVKD.

CDR3 DNA sequence: TGTGCCAGCAGCCTTAGTGGGAGTCTAGCGAAGGGAGGTGGGGAGCAAGAGACCCAGTACTTC. Translation: CASSLSGSLAKGGGEQETQYF. The rearrangement links TRBV7-7 to TRBJ2-5, with D possibly TRBD2 on 6 matching bases. The V gene lost 5 bases and the J gene lost 2 bases, with 33 bases spanning the gap. The CDR3 loop spans 21 amino acids. CDR1 is SSHAT and CDR2 is FNYEAQ in the germline V gene (reference sequence).

This chain joins TRBV6-1 and TRBJ2-7, with 9 bases matching TRBD2. The CDR3 loop spans 16 amino acids. Trimming at V came to 3 bases and at J to 4 bases, leaving 10 bases not matched to a gene. CDR1 MNHNS and CDR2 SASEGT come from the germline V gene. This CDR3 is CASSDPHSSGVYEQYF. CDR3 nucleotides: TGTGCCAGCAGTGATCCCCATTCTAGCGGGGTATACGAGCAGTACTTC.

V gene TRBV7-9 combines with J gene TRBJ2-3; 7 nucleotides match TRBD2. The V segment lost 1 base and the J segment 6 bases; nucleotides outside the gene matches: 7. Germline V gene data show CDR1 as SEHNR and CDR2 as FQNEAQ (reference sequence). The CDR3 has 15 amino acids. The CDR3 DNA sequence: TGTGCCAGCAGCTTAGTGCGGGGGTCGGCTGATACGCAGTATTTT. Protein sequence: CASSLVRGSADTQYF.

The chain recombines TRBV27 with TRBJ2-3; D is perhaps TRBD2 (5 bases). The CDR3 loop spans 16 amino acids. Germline CDR1 reads MNHEY; CDR2 reads SMNVEV (reference sequence). V was cut by 3 bases and J by 3 bases, with 16 bases left in between. The CDR3 reads CASSFHSSSRTDTQYF. Written as DNA, the CDR3 is TGTGCCAGCAGTTTCCATTCGTCTAGCCGGACAGATACGCAGTATTTT.

The chain recombines TRBV15 with TRBJ2-3; TRBD2 might be the D (6 bases). The CDR3 loop spans 16 amino acids. Germline V gene data show CDR1 as LNHNV and CDR2 as YYDKDF (reference sequence). The germline V and J ends were trimmed by 7 bases and 0 bases, with 17 bases remaining between them. This CDR3 reads CATNPTGEQSTDTQYF. CDR3 in DNA: TGTGCCACCAACCCCACGGGGGAACAGAGCACAGATACGCAGTATTTT.

The gene calls are TRBV6-5 and TRBJ2-2, with D maybe TRBD2 (5 bases). V was pared by 4 bases and J by 4 bases, with 7 bases between. This CDR3 has 13 amino acids. Germline V gene data show CDR1 as MNHEY and CDR2 as SVGAGI. DNA of the CDR3: TGTGCCAGCAGTTCAGCGGTCACCGGGGAGCTGTTTTTT. This sequence encodes CASSSAVTGELFF.

This clone turned up a few times. J is TRBJ1-1 and V is TRBV7-9, with 7 bases matching TRBD1. The length of the CDR3 is 13 residues. The trim removed 5 bases at V and 6 bases at J, leaving 6 bases unmatched. Germline loops: CDR1 SEHNR, CDR2 FQNEAQ (reference sequence). The CDR3 is CASSPTGRPEAFF. Written as DNA, the CDR3 is TGTGCCAGCAGCCCGACAGGGAGGCCTGAAGCTTTCTTT.

Turning to this clone: Within the sample, other DNA sequences also encode this same CDR3. The V call is TRBV28, the J call TRBJ1-2; 7 bases are a match to TRBD1. The CDR3 extends over 12 amino acids. Germline CDR1 is MDHEN and CDR2 is SYDVKM. Trimming at V came to 4 bases and at J to 4 bases, leaving 0 bases not matched to a gene. CDR3 in amino acids: CASSSGGYGYTF. The CDR3 DNA follows: TGTGCCAGCAGTTCAGGGGGCTATGGCTACACCTTC.

The chain carries TRBV10-3 and TRBJ1-5; 8 nucleotides agree with TRBD1. Unmatched junction bases numbered 0, after V lost 0 bases and J lost 5 bases. The germline gives CDR1 ENHRY, CDR2 SYGVKD. The CDR3 spans 14 residues. DNA for the CDR3: TGTGCCATCAGTGAGTCACAGGGGGATCAGCCCCAGCATTTT. This sequence encodes CAISESQGDQPQHF.

The genes are TRBV30 and TRBJ2-2, with TRBD2 matching 13 bases. J was trimmed by 1 base and V by 4 bases; bases with no gene match: 3. Germline lookup yields CDR1 GTSNPN and CDR2 SVGIG (reference sequence). This CDR3 has 16 amino acids. CDR3 nucleotides: TGTGCCTGGAACGGACTAGCGGGGGAGAACACCGGGGAGCTGTTTTTT. Encoded protein: CAWNGLAGENTGELFF. The variable domain in full, with the rest retrieved from reference TRBV30 and TRBJ2-2, is SQTIHQWPATLVQPVGSPLSLECTVEGTSNPNLYWYRQAAGRGLQLLFYSVGIGQISSEVPQNLSASRPQDRQFILSSKKLLLSDSGFYLCAWNGLAGENTGELFFGEGSRLTVL.